This passage covers 28 T cell receptor beta chains from one sample sequenced in a study of response to subunit inactivated influenza vaccine. TCRdb analysed the RT-PCR reads with MiXCR anew, one entry per CDR3 protein. This sample yields approximately 290,000 distinct CDR3 sequences, of which 22% are seen a single time; 10% belongs to the top ten. The material sequenced was PBMCs from blood, taken less than 22 months after vaccination. The receptor set was obtained from a man in his fifties or sixties who received an inactivated influenza vaccine.

This clonotype was picked up a small number of times. This chain joins TRBV5-1 and TRBJ2-2, with a possible D match to TRBD1 (5 bases). Germline CDR1 SGHRS, CDR2 YFSETQ. V was cut by 2 bases and J by 4 bases, with 6 bases left in between. The CDR3 is 13 residues long. CDR3 coding DNA: TGCGCCAGCAGCTTCGACAGCACCGGGGAGCTGTTTTTT. As protein: CASSFDSTGELFF.

The chain links TRBV11-1 to TRBJ2-7, with a tentative D call TRBD1 (5 bases). V was cut by 6 bases and J by 3 bases, with 18 bases left in between. CDR3 length: 15 residues. Germline assignment: CDR1 SGHAT and CDR2 FQDESV (reference sequence). CDR3 sequence (DNA): TGTGCCAGCAGTCAAACAGGAATGTGGGGCTACGAGCAGTACTTC. This sequence encodes CASSQTGMWGYEQYF. Together with reference TRBV11-1 and TRBJ2-7, the CDR3 gives the full variable domain: EAEVAQSPRYKITEKSQAVAFWCDPISGHATLYWYRQILGQGPELLVQFQDESVVDDSQLPKDRFSAERLKGVDSTLKIQPAELGDSAMYLCASSQTGMWGYEQYFGPGTRLTVT.

There are many counts of this clonotype. This chain links TRBV2 with TRBJ1-2; 7 bases are shared with TRBD1. This CDR3 region has 15 residues. Germline V lookup: CDR1 SNHLY, CDR2 FYNNEI. J lost 7 bases, V lost 6 bases, and 14 bases had no gene match. CDR3: CASRLDRAKNGGYTF. CDR3 nucleotides: TGTGCCAGCAGACTCGACAGGGCGAAAAACGGTGGCTACACCTTC.

The chain carries TRBV9 and TRBJ1-1; maybe TRBD1 (5 bases). Trimming cost V 3 bases and J 1 base, with 10 bases left between them. The germline gives CDR1 SGDLS, CDR2 YYNGEE. The CDR3 spans 14 residues. The CDR3 bases are TGTGCCAGCAGCGAGGGCAGGGCGAACACTGAAGCTTTCTTT. Translating gives CASSEGRANTEAFF.

This chain connects TRBV7-8 to TRBJ2-7; TRBD1 agrees at 8 bases. CDR3 length: 17 residues. The germline CDR1 and CDR2 sequences are SGHVS and FQNEAQ. Trimming removed 3 bases from V and 3 bases from J; junction bases left unmatched: 13. CDR3 in DNA: TGTGCCAGCAGCTTCCGGGACAGGCCTGGCTCCTACTACGAGCAGTACTTC. It encodes CASSFRDRPGSYYEQYF.

This chain connects TRBV12-3 or TRBV12-4 to TRBJ1-1; D ambiguous. Trimming stripped 3 bases from V and 11 bases from J, with 13 bases between. CDR3 length: 12 residues. CDR3 in DNA: TGTGCCAGCAGTTTCCGCGGGTCCTACGCTTTCTTT. Protein: CASSFRGSYAFF.

V and J are TRBV20-1 and TRBJ2-1; 8 positions agree with TRBD2. Germline V lookup: CDR1 DFQATT, CDR2 SNEGSKA (reference sequence). V was clipped by 1 base and J by 0 bases; unmatched bases: 8. The CDR3 consists of 17 residues. Here the CDR3 DNA reads TGCAGTGCTAGAGGCAGTTTGAGCGGGGGCTCCTACAATGAGCAGTTCTTC. It specifies CSARGSLSGGSYNEQFF.

The sample holds many counts of this clonotype. This chain joins TRBV29-1 and TRBJ1-1; TRBD1 agrees at 7 bases. J gave up 4 bases and V 3 bases, and 14 bases lay outside the gene matches. This CDR3 has 16 amino acids. Germline V lookup: CDR1 SQVTM, CDR2 ANQGSEA. The CDR3 protein is CSVEVGGRFFGTEAFF. In nucleotides, the CDR3 is TGCAGCGTTGAGGTAGGGGGCCGTTTTTTTGGCACTGAAGCTTTCTTT.

The rearrangement uses TRBV29-1 and TRBJ2-7, with 7 bases aligning to TRBD1. Germline V gene sequence: CDR1 SQVTM, CDR2 ANQGSEA. This CDR3 has 14 amino acids. The V gene end was trimmed by 3 bases and the J gene end by 3 bases; junction bases not matched to a gene: 8. CDR3 residues: CSVDAGTANYEQYF. The CDR3 bases are TGCAGCGTTGACGCCGGGACAGCCAACTACGAGCAGTACTTC.

This rearrangement joins TRBV4-1 to TRBJ1-2; perhaps TRBD1 as D (5 bases). Germline V lookup: CDR1 MGHRA, CDR2 YSYEKL. The CDR3 has 15 amino acids. V dropped 3 bases and J dropped 5 bases, with 16 bases sitting between them. The CDR3 region has the DNA TGCGCCAGCAGCCAGGCGGTGGGGGTATCTTATGGCTACACCTTC. Translating it yields CASSQAVGVSYGYTF.

The chain is built from TRBV5-1 and TRBJ2-1; 9 bases fit TRBD1. V lost 5 bases and J lost 6; bases outside the gene matches: 6. This CDR3 comprises 14 residues. The germline V gene encodes CDR1 SGHRS and CDR2 YFSETQ. The DNA of the CDR3 is TGCGCCAGCAGGGGGGGGGACAGGGCCAATGAGCAGTTCTTC. Amino acids: CASRGGDRANEQFF.

V and J are TRBV5-1 and TRBJ1-1; the D is unclear. The CDR3 runs 15 residues. V gave up 5 bases and J gave up 6 bases, with 20 bases separating them. Germline CDR1 and CDR2: SGHRS and YFSETQ. CDR3 sequence reads: CASRSEGRRVAEAFF. The CDR3 DNA is TGCGCCAGCAGGTCAGAGGGCCGGAGGGTAGCTGAAGCTTTCTTT.

This chain uses TRBV5-6 with TRBJ1-2; tentative D call: TRBD1 (6 bases). The CDR3 has 15 residues. V lost 7 bases, J lost 0 bases, and 16 bases lay in between. Per the germline V gene, CDR1 is SGHDT and CDR2 is YYEEEE. This CDR3 reads CASGPGGLANYGYTF. The CDR3 DNA is TGTGCCAGCGGCCCCGGGGGGCTAGCTAACTATGGCTACACCTTC.

This chain uses TRBV20-1 with TRBJ1-2; D is undetermined. Per the germline V gene, CDR1 is DFQATT and CDR2 is SNEGSKA (reference sequence). The ends were cut back, 5 bases at V and 2 bases at J, with 6 bases in the middle. There are 11 residues in the CDR3. The CDR3 nucleotides are TGCAGTGCTGGGGAAAACTATGGCTACACCTTC. Translation: CSAGENYGYTF.

The table lists this clonotype with a few counts. The rearrangement joins TRBV7-6 to TRBJ1-4, with D maybe TRBD1 (5 bases). Trimming took 5 bases from V and 8 from J, leaving 18 bases between them. Germline V gives CDR1 SGHVS, CDR2 FNYEAQ. The CDR3 spans 15 residues. CDR3 in DNA: TGTGCCAGCAGCGAGGCAAGGAGGGGCTGGGAAAAACTGTTTTTT. Protein: CASSEARRGWEKLFF.

The genes are TRBV10-3 and TRBJ2-3; D may be TRBD2 (6 bases). The length of the CDR3 is 14 residues. Trimming removed 3 bases at V and 1 base at J, with 8 bases between. In germline, CDR1 is ENHRY, CDR2 SYGVKD. As DNA, the CDR3 is TGTGCCATCAGTGATCGCGGGGGCACAGATACGCAGTATTTT. Protein: CAISDRGGTDTQYF.

The chain recombines TRBV5-1 with TRBJ2-3; 9 bases are a match to TRBD2. Germline CDR1 and CDR2: SGHRS and YFSETQ. V trimming: 4 bases; J trimming: 3 bases; junction bases outside the gene matches: 9. CDR3 length equals 16 residues. The CDR3, as DNA: TGCGCCAGCAGCCCGCGGGGGACTAGCCCTACAGATACGCAGTATTTT. It yields the protein CASSPRGTSPTDTQYF.

The CDR3, as DNA: TGTGCCAGCAGTGATAATGAAAAACTGTTTTTT. This sequence encodes CASSDNEKLFF. The chain couples TRBV5-4 to TRBJ1-4, with D hard to call. The CDR3 consists of 11 residues. Looked up from germline, CDR1 is SGHNT and CDR2 is YYREEE (reference sequence). V was clipped by 5 bases and J by 4 bases, with 3 bases between them. Supplemented by reference TRBV5-4 and TRBJ1-4, the full variable domain reads ETGVTQSPTHLIKTRGQQVTLRCSSQSGHNTVSWYQQALGQGPQFIFQYYREEENGRGNFPPRFSGLQFPNYSSELNVNALELDDSALYLCASSDNEKLFFGSGTQLSVL.

This clonotype was found a few times. The V and J genes are TRBV5-6 and TRBJ2-7, with D maybe TRBD1 (5 bases). There are 14 residues in the CDR3. With 4 bases removed from V and 3 bases from J, the gap between germline ends came to 14 bases. Germline V gene data show CDR1 as SGHDT and CDR2 as YYEEEE. In DNA, the CDR3 is TGTGCCAGCAGCGCGATTTCAGGGTACTACGAGCAGTACTTC. It translates to CASSAISGYYEQYF. The variable domain in full, with the rest retrieved from reference TRBV5-6 and TRBJ2-7, is DAGVTQSPTHLIKTRGQQVTLRCSPKSGHDTVSWYQQALGQGPQFIFQYYEEEERQRGNFPDRFSGHQFPNYSSELNVNALLLGDSALYLCASSAISGYYEQYFGPGTRLTVT.

In this sample, this clonotype turned up a few times. The chain combines TRBV11-2 with TRBJ1-2; TRBD1 aligns across 9 bases. Germline V gene sequence: CDR1 SGHAT, CDR2 FQNNGV. V lost 1 base, J lost 8 bases, and 2 bases stayed unmatched. This CDR3 is built from 13 residues. The CDR3 loop is CASSLGDREGYTF. The CDR3 nucleotides read TGTGCCAGCAGCTTAGGGGACAGGGAAGGCTACACCTTC. The variable domain in full, completed from reference TRBV11-2 and TRBJ1-2, reads EAGVAQSPRYKIIEKRQSVAFWCNPISGHATLYWYQQILGQGPKLLIQFQNNGVVDDSQLPKDRFSAERLKGVDSTLKIQPAKLEDSAVYLCASSLGDREGYTFGSGTRLTVV.

The chain has TRBV9 and TRBJ2-2, with 7 positions matching TRBD1. The length of the CDR3 is 16 residues. Germline CDR1 SGDLS, CDR2 YYNGEE. The ends lost 1 base at V and 7 bases at J; junction bases unmatched: 10. Written as DNA, the CDR3 is TGTGCCAGCAGCGTATTTTATGAGGGGGCGGGCGGGGAGCTGTTTTTT. This gives the protein CASSVFYEGAGGELFF.

The gene calls are TRBV20-1 and TRBJ1-3, with 7 bases identical to TRBD1. The CDR3 has 16 amino acids. Germline V gives CDR1 DFQATT, CDR2 SNEGSKA (reference sequence). Trimming took 2 bases from V and 2 from J; bases not matched to a gene: 9. In nucleotides, the CDR3 is TGCAGTGCTAGAAACCACGACAGGGCGGCTGGAAACACCATATATTTT. Translated, it gives CSARNHDRAAGNTIYF.

This clonotype has a handful of counts. The chain employs TRBV12-3 or TRBV12-4 and TRBJ1-5, with D tentatively TRBD1 (5 bases). The CDR3 extends over 12 amino acids. Deletions cut 9 bases from V and 4 bases from J, with 10 bases between. The CDR3, as DNA: TGTGCCAGTGCCAGGGCAAATCAGCCCCAGCATTTT. Protein sequence: CASARANQPQHF.

As to this clonotype: This may come from a read error, since a much larger clone is one base off. The chain combines TRBV29-1 with TRBJ1-1; the match to TRBD1 covers 9 bases. The CDR3 is 14 amino acids. Per the germline V gene, CDR1 is SQVTM and CDR2 is ANQGSEA. The CDR3 reads CGVGDRARSLEAFF. As DNA, the CDR3 is TGCGGCGTTGGGGACAGGGCCAGGAGTCTTGAAGCTTTCTTT.

This clonotype appeared many times. The CDR3 nucleotides are TGTGCCAGCAGTGGTGGCTACACTAGCAATCAGCCCCAGCATTTT. Its protein product is CASSGGYTSNQPQHF. The chain joins TRBV2 to TRBJ1-5, with D uncertain. CDR1 is SNHLY and CDR2 is FYNNEI in the germline V gene. The CDR3 sequence is 15 residues long. V gave up 4 bases and J gave up 0 bases, with 10 bases separating them.

This clonotype was counted only a few times. The rearrangement links TRBV7-3 to TRBJ2-7; a possible D gene is TRBD2 (6 bases). The V end lost 5 bases, the J end lost 6 bases, and 17 bases lay between the germline ends. Germline V gene data show CDR1 as SGHTA and CDR2 as FQGTGA. There are 14 residues in the CDR3. The chain's CDR3 is CASSLSGTASEQYF. The DNA of the CDR3 is TGTGCCAGCAGCCTTAGCGGTACCGCCAGCGAGCAGTACTTC.

Only a few counts were recorded for this clonotype. The genes are TRBV4-2 and TRBJ2-3; unclear D gene. The length of the CDR3 is 13 residues. Germline values: CDR1 LGHNA, CDR2 YNFKEQ. V dropped 3 bases and J dropped 10 bases, with 14 bases sitting between them. The CDR3, as DNA: TGTGCCAGCAGCCAGACTGCGCCCTTGGCGCAGTATTTT. Amino acid sequence: CASSQTAPLAQYF.

The chain combines TRBV24-1 with TRBJ2-1; 8 bases align to TRBD2. After removal of 1 base from V and 4 bases from J, the junction contained 5 bases not matched to a gene. CDR3 length: 16 residues. Germline-derived CDR1 and CDR2 are KGHDR and SFDVKD. CDR3 nucleotides: TGTGCCACCAGTGATTTCAGCGGGGGACGTTACAATGAGCAGTTCTTC. The encoded protein is CATSDFSGGRYNEQFF.